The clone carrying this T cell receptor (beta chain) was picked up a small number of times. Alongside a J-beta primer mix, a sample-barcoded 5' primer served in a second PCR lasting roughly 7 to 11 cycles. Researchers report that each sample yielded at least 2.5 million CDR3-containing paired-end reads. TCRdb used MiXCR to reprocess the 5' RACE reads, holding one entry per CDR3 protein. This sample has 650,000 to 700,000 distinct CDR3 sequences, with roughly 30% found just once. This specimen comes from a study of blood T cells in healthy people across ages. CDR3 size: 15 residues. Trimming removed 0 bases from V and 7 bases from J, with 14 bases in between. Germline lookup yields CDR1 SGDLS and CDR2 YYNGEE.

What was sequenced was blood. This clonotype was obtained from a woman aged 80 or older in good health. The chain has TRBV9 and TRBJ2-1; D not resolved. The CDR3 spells CASSVDILLSNEQFF. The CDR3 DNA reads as TGTGCCAGCAGCGTAGATATCCTGTTGAGTAATGAGCAGTTCTTC.